This paragraph reports one T cell receptor (beta chain). A read error may account for a junction end that differs from germline. The sample belongs to a study of cytomegalovirus exposure and HLA in healthy donors. About the study: Within an early data release were about 80 million unique TCRs drawn from HLA-typed donors.

PCR was performed using 60 Vbeta and 13 Jbeta primers. Some clones are missing from TCRdb's copy, which holds only in-frame ones; the method was immunoSEQ multiplex PCR. The sample has 150,000 or so clones, approximately 80% seen once. The CDR3 extends over 16 amino acids. CDR1 and CDR2 (germline): MNHEY, SVGAGI. This chain joins TRBV6-5 and TRBJ2-3, with TRBD2 matching 11 bases. Sequenced sample: PBMCs. The clonotype was recovered from a man aged 30 to 45 in good health and CMV-seropositive. CDR3 bases: TGTGCCAGCAGATACTCTAGCGGGGGGAGCACAGATACGCAGTATTTT. It specifies CASRYSSGGSTDTQYF.